This T cell receptor (beta chain) is from a study of cytomegalovirus exposure and HLA in healthy donors. Germline CDR1 reads MDHEN; CDR2 reads SYDVKM. V lost 1 base to trimming and J lost 4 bases, with 4 bases between them. This CDR3 has 12 residues. Assay: immunoSEQ multiplex PCR; the TCRdb copy retains only in-frame clones and omits some. The sample holds 150,000 to 200,000 clones, approximately 81% seen once. This clonotype was obtained from a man between 18 and 29 years old in good health and CMV-seropositive. This sequence joins TRBV28 and TRBJ1-2, with unresolved D. The sample was PBMCs. In DNA form, the CDR3 reads TGTGCCAGCAGTTTATCGAGCTATGGCTACACCTTC. This gives the protein CASSLSSYGYTF.